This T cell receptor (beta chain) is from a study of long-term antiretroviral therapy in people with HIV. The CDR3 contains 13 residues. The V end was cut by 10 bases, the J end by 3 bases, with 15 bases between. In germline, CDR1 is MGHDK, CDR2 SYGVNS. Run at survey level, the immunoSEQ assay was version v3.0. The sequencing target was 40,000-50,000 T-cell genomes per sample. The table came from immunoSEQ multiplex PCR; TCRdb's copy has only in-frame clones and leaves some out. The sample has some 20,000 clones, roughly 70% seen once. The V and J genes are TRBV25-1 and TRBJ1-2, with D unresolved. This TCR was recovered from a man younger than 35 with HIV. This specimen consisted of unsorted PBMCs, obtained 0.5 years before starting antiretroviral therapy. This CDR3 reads CATQDARDYGYTF. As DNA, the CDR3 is TGTGCCACCCAGGATGCGAGGGACTATGGCTACACCTTC.